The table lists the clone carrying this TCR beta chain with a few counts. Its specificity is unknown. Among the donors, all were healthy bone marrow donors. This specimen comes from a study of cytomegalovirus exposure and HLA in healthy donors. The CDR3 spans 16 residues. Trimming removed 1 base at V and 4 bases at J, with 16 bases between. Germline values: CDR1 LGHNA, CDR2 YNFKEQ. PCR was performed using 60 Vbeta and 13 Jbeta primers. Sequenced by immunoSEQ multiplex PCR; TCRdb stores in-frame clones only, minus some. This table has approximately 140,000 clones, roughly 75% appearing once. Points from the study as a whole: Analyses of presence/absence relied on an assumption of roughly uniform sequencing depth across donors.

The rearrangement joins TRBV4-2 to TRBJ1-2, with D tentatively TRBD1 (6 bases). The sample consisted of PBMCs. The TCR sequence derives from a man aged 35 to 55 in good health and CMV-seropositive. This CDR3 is CASSQVSQGPSYGYTF. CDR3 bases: TGTGCCAGCAGCCAAGTGAGTCAGGGGCCCAGCTATGGCTACACCTTC.